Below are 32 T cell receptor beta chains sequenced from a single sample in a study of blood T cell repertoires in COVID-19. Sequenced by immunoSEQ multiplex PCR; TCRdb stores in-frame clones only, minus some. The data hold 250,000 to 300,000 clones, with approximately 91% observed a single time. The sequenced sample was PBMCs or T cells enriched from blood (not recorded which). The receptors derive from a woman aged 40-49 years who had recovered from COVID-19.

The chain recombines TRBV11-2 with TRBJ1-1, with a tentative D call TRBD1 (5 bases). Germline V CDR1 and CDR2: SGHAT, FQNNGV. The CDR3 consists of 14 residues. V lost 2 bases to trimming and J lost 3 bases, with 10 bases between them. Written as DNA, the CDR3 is TGTGCCAGCAGCTTACTCCAGGGTGACACTGAAGCTTTCTTT. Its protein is CASSLLQGDTEAFF.

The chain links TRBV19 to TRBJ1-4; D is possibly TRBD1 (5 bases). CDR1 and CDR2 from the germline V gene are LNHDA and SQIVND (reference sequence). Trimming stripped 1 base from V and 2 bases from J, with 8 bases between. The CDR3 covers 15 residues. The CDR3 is CASSIVQGTNEKLFF. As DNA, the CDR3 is TGTGCCAGTAGTATAGTGCAGGGTACTAATGAAAAACTGTTTTTT.

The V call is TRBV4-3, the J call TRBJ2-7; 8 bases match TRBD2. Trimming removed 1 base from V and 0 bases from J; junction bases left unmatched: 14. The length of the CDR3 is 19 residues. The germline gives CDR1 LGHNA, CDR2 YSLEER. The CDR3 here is CASSQGIRWREDSSYEQYF. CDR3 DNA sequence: TGCGCCAGCAGCCAAGGAATTCGGTGGCGGGAGGACAGCTCCTACGAGCAGTACTTC.

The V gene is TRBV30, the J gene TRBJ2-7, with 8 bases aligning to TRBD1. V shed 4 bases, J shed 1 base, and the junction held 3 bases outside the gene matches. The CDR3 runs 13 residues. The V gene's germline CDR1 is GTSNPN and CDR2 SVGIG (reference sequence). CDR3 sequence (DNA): TGTGCCTGGAACAGGGGGGTTTCCTACGAGCAGTACTTC. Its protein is CAWNRGVSYEQYF.

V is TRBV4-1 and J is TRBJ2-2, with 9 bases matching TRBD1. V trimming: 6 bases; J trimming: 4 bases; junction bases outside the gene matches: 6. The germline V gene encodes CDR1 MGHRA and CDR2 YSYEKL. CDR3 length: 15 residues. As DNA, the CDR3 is TGCGCCAGCAGTCGGGGACAGGGAAGCACCGGGGAGCTGTTTTTT. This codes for CASSRGQGSTGELFF.

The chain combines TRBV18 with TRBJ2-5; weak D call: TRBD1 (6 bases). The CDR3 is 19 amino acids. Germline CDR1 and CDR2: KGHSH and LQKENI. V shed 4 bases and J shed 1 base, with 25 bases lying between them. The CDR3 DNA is TGTGCCAGCTCACGAGGCGGAAGAGAGGGGGACGGACTCCAAGAGACCCAGTACTTC. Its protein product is CASSRGGREGDGLQETQYF.

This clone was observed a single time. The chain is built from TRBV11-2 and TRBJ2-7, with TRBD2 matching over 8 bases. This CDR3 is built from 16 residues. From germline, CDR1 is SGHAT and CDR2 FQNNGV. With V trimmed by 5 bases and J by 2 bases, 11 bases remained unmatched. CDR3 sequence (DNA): TGTGCCAGCAGCCGATTAGGCGGGAGGACCACCTACGAGCAGTACTTC. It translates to CASSRLGGRTTYEQYF.

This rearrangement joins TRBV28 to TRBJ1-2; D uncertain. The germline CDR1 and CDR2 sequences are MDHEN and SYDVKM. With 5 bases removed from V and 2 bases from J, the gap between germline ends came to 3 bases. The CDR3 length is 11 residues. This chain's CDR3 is CASSQNYGYTF. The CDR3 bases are TGTGCCAGCAGTCAAAACTATGGCTACACCTTC.

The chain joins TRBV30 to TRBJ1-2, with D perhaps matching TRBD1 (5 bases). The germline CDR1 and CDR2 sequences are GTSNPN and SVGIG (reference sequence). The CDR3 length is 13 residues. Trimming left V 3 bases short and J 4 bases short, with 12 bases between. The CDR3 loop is CAWRSQVPYGYTF. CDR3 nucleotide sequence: TGTGCCTGGAGATCACAGGTCCCCTATGGCTACACCTTC.

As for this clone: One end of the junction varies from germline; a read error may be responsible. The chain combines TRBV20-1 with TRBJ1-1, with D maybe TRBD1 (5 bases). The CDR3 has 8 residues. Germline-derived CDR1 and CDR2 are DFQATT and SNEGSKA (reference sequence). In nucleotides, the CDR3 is TGCAGTGCGGGGGGGACGACTTTT. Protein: CSAGGTTF.

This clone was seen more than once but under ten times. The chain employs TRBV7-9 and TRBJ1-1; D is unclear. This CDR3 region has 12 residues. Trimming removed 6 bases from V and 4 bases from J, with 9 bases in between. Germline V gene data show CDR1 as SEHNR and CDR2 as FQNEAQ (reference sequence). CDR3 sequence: CASSSPGTEAFF. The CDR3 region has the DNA TGTGCCAGCAGTAGCCCCGGCACTGAAGCTTTCTTT.

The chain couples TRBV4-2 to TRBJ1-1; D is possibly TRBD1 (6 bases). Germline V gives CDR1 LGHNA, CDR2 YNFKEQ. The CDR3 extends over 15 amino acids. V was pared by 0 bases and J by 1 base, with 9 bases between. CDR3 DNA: TGTGCCAGCAGCCAAGAGTGGGGGCAGAACACTGAAGCTTTCTTT. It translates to CASSQEWGQNTEAFF.

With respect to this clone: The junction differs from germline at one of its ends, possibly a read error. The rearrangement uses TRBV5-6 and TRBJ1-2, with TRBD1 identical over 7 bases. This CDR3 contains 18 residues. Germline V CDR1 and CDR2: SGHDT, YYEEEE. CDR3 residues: CASSRPGTATVGNYGYTF. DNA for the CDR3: TGTGCCAGCAGCAGACCCGGGACAGCCACAGTAGGTAACTATGGTTACACCTTC.

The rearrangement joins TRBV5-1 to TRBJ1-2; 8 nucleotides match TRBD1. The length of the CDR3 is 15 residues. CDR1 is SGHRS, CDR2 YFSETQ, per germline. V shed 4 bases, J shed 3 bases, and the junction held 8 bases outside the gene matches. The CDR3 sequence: CASSPRQGLDYGYTF. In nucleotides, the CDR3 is TGCGCCAGCAGCCCCCGACAGGGGTTGGACTATGGCTACACCTTC. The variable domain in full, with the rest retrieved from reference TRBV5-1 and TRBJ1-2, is KAGVTQTPRYLIKTRGQQVTLSCSPISGHRSVSWYQQTPGQGLQFLFEYFSETQRNKGNFPGRFSGRQFSNSRSEMNVSTLELGDSALYLCASSPRQGLDYGYTFGSGTRLTVV.

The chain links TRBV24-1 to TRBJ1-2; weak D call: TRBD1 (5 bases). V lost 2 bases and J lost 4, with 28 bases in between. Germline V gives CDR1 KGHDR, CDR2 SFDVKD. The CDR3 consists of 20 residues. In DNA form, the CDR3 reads TGTGCCACCAGTGATTCCCGGGACCCCTCGCGTGGTTTGGGACTCTATGGCTACACCTTC. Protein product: CATSDSRDPSRGLGLYGYTF.

CDR3: CASSLEVGVGQPQHF. CDR3 DNA: TGTGCCAGCAGCTTGGAAGTAGGGGTGGGTCAGCCCCAGCATTTT. J is TRBJ1-5 and V is TRBV5-5; weak D call: TRBD1 (5 bases). There are 15 residues in the CDR3. V lost 0 bases and J 6 bases, leaving 13 bases between the germline ends. Germline assignment: CDR1 SGHKS and CDR2 YYEKEE (reference sequence).

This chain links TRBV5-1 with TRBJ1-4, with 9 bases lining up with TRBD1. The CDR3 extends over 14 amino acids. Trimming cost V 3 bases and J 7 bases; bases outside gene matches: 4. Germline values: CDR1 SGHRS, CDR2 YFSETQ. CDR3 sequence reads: CASSSGTGIEKLFF. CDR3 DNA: TGCGCCAGCAGCTCCGGGACAGGGATTGAAAAACTGTTTTTT.

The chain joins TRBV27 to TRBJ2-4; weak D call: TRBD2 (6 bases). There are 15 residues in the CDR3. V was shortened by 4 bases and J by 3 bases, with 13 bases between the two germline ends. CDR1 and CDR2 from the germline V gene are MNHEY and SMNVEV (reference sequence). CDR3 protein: CASSSLGTFKNIQYF. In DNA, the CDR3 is TGTGCCAGCAGTTCACTCGGGACTTTCAAAAACATTCAGTACTTC.

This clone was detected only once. DNA of the CDR3: TGTGCCACCTCCGCGGGAGCGGGGGGCGGGGAGCTGTTTTTT. Translated, it gives CATSAGAGGGELFF. The rearrangement joins TRBV7-6 to TRBJ2-2; the match to TRBD2 covers 9 bases. The CDR3 covers 14 residues. Germline CDR1 and CDR2: SGHVS and FNYEAQ. Unmatched junction bases numbered 10, after V lost 10 bases and J lost 7 bases.

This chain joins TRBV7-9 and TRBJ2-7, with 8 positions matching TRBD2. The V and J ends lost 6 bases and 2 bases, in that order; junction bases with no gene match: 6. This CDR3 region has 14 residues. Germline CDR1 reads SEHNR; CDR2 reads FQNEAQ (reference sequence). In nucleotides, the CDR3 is TGTGCCAGCAGAGATAGCGGGGTTCCCTACGAGCAGTACTTC. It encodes CASRDSGVPYEQYF.

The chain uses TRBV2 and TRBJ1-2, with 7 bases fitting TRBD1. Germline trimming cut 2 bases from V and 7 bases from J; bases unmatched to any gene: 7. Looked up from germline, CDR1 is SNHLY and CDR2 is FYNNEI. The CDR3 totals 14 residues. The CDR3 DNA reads TGTGCCAGCAGTGAAACAGGGGAAGTTAGTGGCTACACCTTC. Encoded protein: CASSETGEVSGYTF.

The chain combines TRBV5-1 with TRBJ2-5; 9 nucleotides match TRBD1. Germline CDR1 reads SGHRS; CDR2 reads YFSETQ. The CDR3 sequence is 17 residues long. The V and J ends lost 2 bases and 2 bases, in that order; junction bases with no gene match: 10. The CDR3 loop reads CASSFPTGGFIQETQYF. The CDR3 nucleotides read TGCGCCAGCAGCTTCCCGACAGGGGGATTTATTCAAGAGACCCAGTACTTC.

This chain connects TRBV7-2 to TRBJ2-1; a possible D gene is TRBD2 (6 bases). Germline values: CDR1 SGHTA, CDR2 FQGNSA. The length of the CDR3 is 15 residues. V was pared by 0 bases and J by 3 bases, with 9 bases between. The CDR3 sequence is CASSLAGGFYNEQFF. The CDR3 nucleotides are TGTGCCAGCAGCTTAGCGGGAGGATTCTACAATGAGCAGTTCTTC.

CDR3 sequence: CASSEVLLRSDQPQHF. The DNA of the CDR3 is TGTGCCAGCAGTGAAGTTTTGCTGCGGAGTGATCAGCCCCAGCATTTT. V and J are TRBV6-1 and TRBJ1-5; D not resolved. V dropped 1 base and J dropped 5 bases, with 15 bases sitting between them. Germline V gene data show CDR1 as MNHNS and CDR2 as SASEGT. This CDR3 is built from 16 residues.

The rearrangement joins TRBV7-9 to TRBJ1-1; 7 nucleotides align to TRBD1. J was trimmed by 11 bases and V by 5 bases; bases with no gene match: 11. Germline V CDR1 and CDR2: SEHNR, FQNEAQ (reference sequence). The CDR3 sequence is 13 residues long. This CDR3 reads CASSAQRGRLAFF. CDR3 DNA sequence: TGTGCCAGCAGCGCCCAAAGGGGGCGTTTGGCTTTCTTT.

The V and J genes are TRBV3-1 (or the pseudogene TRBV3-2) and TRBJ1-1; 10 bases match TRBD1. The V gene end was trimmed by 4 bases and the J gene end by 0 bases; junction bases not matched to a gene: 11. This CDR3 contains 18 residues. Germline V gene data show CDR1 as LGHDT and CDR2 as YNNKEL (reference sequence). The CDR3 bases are TGTGCCAGCAGCCCTATTAGGGTCGGGACAGGGGTGAACACTGAAGCTTTCTTT. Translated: CASSPIRVGTGVNTEAFF.

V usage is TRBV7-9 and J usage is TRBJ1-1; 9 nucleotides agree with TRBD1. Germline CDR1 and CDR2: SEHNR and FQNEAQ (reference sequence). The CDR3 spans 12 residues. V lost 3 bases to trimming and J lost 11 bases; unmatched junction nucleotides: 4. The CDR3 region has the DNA TGTGCCAGCAGCTTGGGACAGGGTATGGCTTTCTTT. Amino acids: CASSLGQGMAFF. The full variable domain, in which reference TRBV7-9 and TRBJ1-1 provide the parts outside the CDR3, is DTGVSQNPRHKITKRGQNVTFRCDPISEHNRLYWYRQTLGQGPEFLTYFQNEAQLEKSRLLSDRFSAERPKGSFSTLEIQRTEQGDSAMYLCASSLGQGMAFFGQGTRLTVV.

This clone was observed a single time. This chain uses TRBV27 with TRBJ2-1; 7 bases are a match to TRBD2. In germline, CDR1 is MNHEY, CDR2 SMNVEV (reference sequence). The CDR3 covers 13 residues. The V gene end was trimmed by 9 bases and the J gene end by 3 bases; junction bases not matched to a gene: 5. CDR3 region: CASRSSGYNEQFF. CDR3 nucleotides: TGTGCCAGTAGGTCTAGCGGCTACAATGAGCAGTTCTTC.

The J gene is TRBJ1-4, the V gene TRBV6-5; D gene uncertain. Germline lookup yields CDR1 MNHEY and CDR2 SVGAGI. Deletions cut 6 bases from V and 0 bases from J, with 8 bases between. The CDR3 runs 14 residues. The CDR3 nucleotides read TGTGCCAGCAGGTCATTTGCAACTAATGAAAAACTGTTTTTT. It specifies CASRSFATNEKLFF.

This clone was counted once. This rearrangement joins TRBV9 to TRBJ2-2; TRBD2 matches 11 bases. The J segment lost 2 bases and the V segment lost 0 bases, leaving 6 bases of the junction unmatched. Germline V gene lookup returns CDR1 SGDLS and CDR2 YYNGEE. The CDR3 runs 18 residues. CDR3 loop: CASSVGLAGRINTGELFF. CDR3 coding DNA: TGTGCCAGCAGCGTAGGACTAGCGGGACGAATAAACACCGGGGAGCTGTTTTTT.

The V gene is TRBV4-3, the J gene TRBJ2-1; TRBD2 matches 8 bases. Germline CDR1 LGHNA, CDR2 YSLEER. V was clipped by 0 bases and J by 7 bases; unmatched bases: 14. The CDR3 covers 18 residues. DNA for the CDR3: TGCGCCAGCAGCCAAGATTGGCGACGGGGGGGGGTTTGGAATGAGCAGTTCTTC. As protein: CASSQDWRRGGVWNEQFF.

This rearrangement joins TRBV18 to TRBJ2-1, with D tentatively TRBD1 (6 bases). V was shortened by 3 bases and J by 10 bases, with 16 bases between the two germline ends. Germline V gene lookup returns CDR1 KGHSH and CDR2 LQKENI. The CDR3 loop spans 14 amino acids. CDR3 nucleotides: TGTGCCAGCTCACCCCTACAGGGATCGGGGGAGCAGTTCTTC. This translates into CASSPLQGSGEQFF.